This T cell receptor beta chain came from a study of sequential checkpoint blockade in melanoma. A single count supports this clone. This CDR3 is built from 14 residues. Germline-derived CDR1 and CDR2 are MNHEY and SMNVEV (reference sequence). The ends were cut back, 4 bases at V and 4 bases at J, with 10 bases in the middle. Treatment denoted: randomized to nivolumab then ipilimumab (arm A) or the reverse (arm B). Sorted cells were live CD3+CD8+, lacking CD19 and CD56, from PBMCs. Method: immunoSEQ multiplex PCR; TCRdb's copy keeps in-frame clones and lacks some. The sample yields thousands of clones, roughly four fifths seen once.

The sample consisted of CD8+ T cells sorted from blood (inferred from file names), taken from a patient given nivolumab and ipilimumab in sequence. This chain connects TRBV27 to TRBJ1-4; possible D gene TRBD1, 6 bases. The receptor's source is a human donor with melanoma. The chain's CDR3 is CASSSRGGNEKLFF. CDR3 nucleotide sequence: TGTGCCAGCAGTTCCAGGGGCGGTAATGAAAAACTGTTTTTT.